Below are 29 T cell receptor beta chains sequenced from a single sample in a study of blood T cell repertoires in COVID-19. The data were produced by immunoSEQ multiplex PCR, yet TCRdb's version contains in-frame clones alone and is incomplete. In the table there are some 21,000 clones, around 86% of which are singletons. The specimen sequenced was peripheral blood. All receptors come from a man over 45 with active COVID-19.

The rearrangement uses TRBV24-1 and TRBJ2-5; D gene uncertain. The CDR3 runs to 15 residues. Germline V gene data show CDR1 as KGHDR and CDR2 as SFDVKD. Trimming cost V 3 bases and J 4 bases, with 14 bases left between them. The CDR3 nucleotides read TGTGCCACCAGTGATCCCCTAGGCAGTGGAGAGACCCAGTACTTC. Its translation is CATSDPLGSGETQYF.

V usage is TRBV5-8 and J usage is TRBJ1-5, with 10 bases fitting TRBD1. Trimming at V came to 4 bases and at J to 7 bases, leaving 5 bases not matched to a gene. The CDR3 sequence is 14 residues long. Germline lookup yields CDR1 SGHTS and CDR2 YDEGEE. CDR3 DNA sequence: TGTGCCAGCAGCAAGGGGACAGGGGACCAGCCCCAGCATTTT. Residues: CASSKGTGDQPQHF.

The sample holds one count of this clone. CDR3 nucleotide sequence: TGTGCCAGCTCACCATCCGGGAACACCGGGGAGCTGTTTTTT. As protein: CASSPSGNTGELFF. This sequence joins TRBV18 and TRBJ2-2; no firm D call. The germline gives CDR1 KGHSH, CDR2 LQKENI. The V end was cut by 2 bases, the J end by 1 base, with 5 bases between. The CDR3 has 14 residues. Full variable domain (remainder filled in from reference TRBV18 and TRBJ2-2): NAGVMQNPRHLVRRRGQEARLRCSPMKGHSHVYWYRQLPEEGLKFMVYLQKENIIDESGMPKERFSAEFPKEGPSILRIQQVVRGDSAAYFCASSPSGNTGELFFGEGSRLTVL.

This clone has a single count. The V and J genes are TRBV5-1 and TRBJ2-1, with 9 bases matching TRBD1. The CDR3 extends over 22 amino acids. Per germline, CDR1 SGHRS and CDR2 YFSETQ. Trimming at V came to 0 bases and at J to 8 bases, leaving 27 bases not matched to a gene. CDR3 bases: TGCGCCAGCAGCTTGGTTCGGGACAGGGTAAGATCGGACAAAATCCCGGTAGATGAGCAGTTCTTC. Its protein is CASSLVRDRVRSDKIPVDEQFF.

On this clone itself: The CDR3 carries no conserved terminal phenylalanine or tryptophan, so it likely arises from a read error. It is unclear where the CDR3 begins or ends on the DNA, so no DNA is shown, and the CDR3 is as TCRdb lists it. The chain couples TRBV21-1 to TRBJ2-7; TRBD1, as called in the table, went unchecked against the DNA. TRBV21-1 is termed a pseudogene. Including both end residues, the CDR3 is 11 amino acids long. The CDR3 loop reads CASSTEIGTAY.

V and J are TRBV3-1 (or the pseudogene TRBV3-2) and TRBJ1-6; D uncertain. Trimming left V 2 bases short and J 12 bases short, with 17 bases between. CDR3 size: 15 residues. In germline, CDR1 is LGHDT, CDR2 YNNKEL (reference sequence). CDR3 DNA: TGTGCCAGCAGCCAAACACGAAGTGTTGTTGAACCCCTCCACTTT. Translating gives CASSQTRSVVEPLHF.

This clone came up once. The chain uses TRBV7-9 and TRBJ2-5, with TRBD1 identical over 7 bases. V was clipped by 1 base and J by 9 bases; unmatched bases: 14. There are 16 residues in the CDR3. The V gene's germline CDR1 is SEHNR and CDR2 FQNEAQ (reference sequence). Written as DNA, the CDR3 is TGTGCCAGCAGCTTAGGACAGGGTATGCGAGGAGTGGCCCAGTACTTC. It is translated as CASSLGQGMRGVAQYF.

The chain employs TRBV6-5 and TRBJ2-7, with TRBD1 matching over 7 bases. V was pared by 9 bases and J by 2 bases, with 10 bases of the junction left unmatched. CDR3 length: 14 amino acids. Germline-derived CDR1 and CDR2 are MNHEY and SVGAGI. The CDR3 DNA reads TGTGCCAGAGGCGGTGACAGGGACCCCTACGAGCAGTACTTC. Translation: CARGGDRDPYEQYF.

V usage is TRBV5-1 and J usage is TRBJ2-7; D possibly corresponds to TRBD1 (6 bases). The germline V gene encodes CDR1 SGHRS and CDR2 YFSETQ. V gave up 5 bases and J gave up 5 bases, with 11 bases separating them. There are 12 residues in the CDR3. CDR3 region: CASRKGVNEQYF. CDR3 sequence (DNA): TGCGCCAGCAGGAAGGGGGTCAACGAGCAGTACTTC. The variable domain in full, completed from reference TRBV5-1 and TRBJ2-7, reads KAGVTQTPRYLIKTRGQQVTLSCSPISGHRSVSWYQQTPGQGLQFLFEYFSETQRNKGNFPGRFSGRQFSNSRSEMNVSTLELGDSALYLCASRKGVNEQYFGPGTRLTVT.

V gene TRBV6-2 or TRBV6-3 combines with J gene TRBJ1-5, with a tentative D call TRBD1 (6 bases). Germline V gene data show CDR1 as MNHEY and CDR2 as SVGEGT. V was trimmed by 2 bases and J by 2 bases, leaving 13 bases between them. The CDR3 extends over 16 amino acids. CDR3 bases: TGTGCCAGCAGTTACGGACAGCCCAGGGGCAATCAGCCCCAGCATTTT. The encoded protein is CASSYGQPRGNQPQHF.

V usage is TRBV2 and J usage is TRBJ1-2, with 7 bases aligning to TRBD1. Unmatched junction bases numbered 12, after V lost 6 bases and J lost 5 bases. The CDR3 extends over 15 amino acids. CDR1 is SNHLY and CDR2 is FYNNEI in the germline V gene. The CDR3 loop is CASRSLDRPSYGYTF. In DNA form, the CDR3 reads TGTGCCAGCAGGAGCCTGGACAGGCCATCATATGGCTACACCTTC.

This clone was observed a few times. The CDR3 sequence: CASSFGQGDADTQYF. In nucleotides, the CDR3 is TGTGCCAGCAGCTTCGGCCAGGGGGACGCAGATACGCAGTATTTT. The chain uses TRBV7-9 and TRBJ2-3; TRBD1 agrees at 7 bases. This CDR3 is 15 amino acids long. CDR1 is SEHNR, CDR2 FQNEAQ, per germline (reference sequence). Losses at the gene ends were 3 bases for V and 4 bases for J; bases not matched to a gene: 7.

This chain connects TRBV6-5 to TRBJ1-4; D might be TRBD1 (5 bases). Between the trimmed V and J ends, which lost 6 bases and 8 bases, there was a span of 19 bases. This CDR3 has 15 amino acids. Germline V lookup: CDR1 MNHEY, CDR2 SVGAGI. CDR3 in DNA: TGTGCCAGCAGAGTTCTGCGGCGTCGGGGGGAAAAACTGTTTTTT. Amino acids: CASRVLRRRGEKLFF.

This clone came up once. V is TRBV5-1 and J is TRBJ1-1, with 9 bases aligning to TRBD1. V lost 4 bases and J lost 5; bases outside the gene matches: 3. There are 13 residues in the CDR3. The germline V gene encodes CDR1 SGHRS and CDR2 YFSETQ. This CDR3 reads CASSTGGWTEAFF. The CDR3 DNA follows: TGCGCCAGCAGCACAGGGGGCTGGACTGAAGCTTTCTTT.

The chain is built from TRBV6-5 and TRBJ1-1; 9 bases agree with TRBD1. Germline-derived CDR1 and CDR2 are MNHEY and SVGAGI. Unmatched junction bases numbered 7, after V lost 5 bases and J lost 6 bases. The CDR3 runs to 14 residues. CDR3: CASSNRGRYAEAFF. CDR3 DNA: TGTGCCAGCAGTAACAGGGGGCGTTACGCTGAAGCTTTCTTT.

This clone occurred once. The V and J genes are TRBV5-1 and TRBJ2-5; no firm D call. CDR3 length: 13 residues. V lost 4 bases to trimming and J lost 4 bases, with 11 bases between them. Germline V gene lookup returns CDR1 SGHRS and CDR2 YFSETQ. The CDR3 here is CASSTNRGETQYF. The CDR3, as DNA: TGCGCCAGCAGCACCAACCGAGGAGAGACCCAGTACTTC.

The chain couples TRBV7-8 to TRBJ2-7; D call uncertain. CDR1 and CDR2 (germline): SGHVS, FQNEAQ. The CDR3 is 13 residues long. Trimming pared 2 bases from V and 2 bases from J, leaving 7 bases between. As DNA, the CDR3 is TGTGCCAGCAGCTTACGCGTAACCTACGAGCAGTACTTC. It codes for CASSLRVTYEQYF.

The J gene is TRBJ2-4, the V gene TRBV11-2; tentatively, D is TRBD2 (7 bases). Trimming took off 4 bases at V and 5 bases at J, with 15 bases between the two ends. Germline V gene lookup returns CDR1 SGHAT and CDR2 FQNNGV. The CDR3 runs 15 residues. Written as DNA, the CDR3 is TGTGCCAGCAGCTCCCGTTCCGGGGGGCAAAACATTCAGTACTTC. Its protein is CASSSRSGGQNIQYF.

The chain has TRBV19 and TRBJ2-7; 7 bases match TRBD2. Trimming removed 3 bases from V and 6 bases from J; junction bases left unmatched: 5. This CDR3 comprises 13 residues. Germline V CDR1 and CDR2: LNHDA, SQIVND (reference sequence). The CDR3 region is CASSMGGGLEQYF. DNA of the CDR3: TGTGCCAGTAGTATGGGGGGGGGACTCGAGCAGTACTTC.

There are a few counts of this clone. The CDR3: CSVVTGVGYGYTF. The CDR3 DNA follows: TGCAGCGTTGTTACAGGGGTGGGGTACGGCTACACCTTC. The chain uses TRBV29-1 and TRBJ1-2; 7 bases align to TRBD1. CDR1 and CDR2 from the germline V gene are SQVTM and ANQGSEA. The ends lost 4 bases at V and 8 bases at J; junction bases unmatched: 10. The CDR3 loop spans 13 amino acids.

V gene TRBV5-1 combines with J gene TRBJ2-7; D is unclear. Per germline, CDR1 SGHRS and CDR2 YFSETQ. V was trimmed by 2 bases and J by 0 bases, leaving 12 bases between them. This CDR3 contains 15 residues. CDR3 coding DNA: TGCGCCAGCAGCTTAATTCACCGGTCCTCCTACGAGCAGTACTTC. Residues: CASSLIHRSSYEQYF.

This chain links TRBV29-1 with TRBJ1-3, with a weak D call TRBD1 (5 bases). V lost 0 bases to trimming and J lost 0 bases, with 12 bases between them. The CDR3 extends over 16 amino acids. Germline CDR1 and CDR2: SQVTM and ANQGSEA. CDR3 in DNA: TGCAGCGTTGAAGACCAAGCTACAGGCTCTGGAAACACCATATATTTT. Translated: CSVEDQATGSGNTIYF.

This clone was picked up one time. The chain has TRBV27 and TRBJ2-2; D not resolved. This CDR3 has 11 residues. Germline values: CDR1 MNHEY, CDR2 SMNVEV (reference sequence). Trimming took 5 bases from V and 5 from J, leaving 3 bases between them. The CDR3 sequence is CASSRTGELFF. The CDR3 bases are TGTGCCAGCAGTCGTACCGGGGAGCTGTTTTTT.

A single count supports this clone. V and J are TRBV6-5 and TRBJ1-5, with a possible D match to TRBD1 (6 bases). The germline V and J ends were trimmed by 7 bases and 5 bases, with 12 bases remaining between them. From germline, CDR1 is MNHEY and CDR2 SVGAGI. CDR3 length equals 13 residues. The CDR3: CASTRGPHQPQHF. For the CDR3, the DNA is TGTGCCAGCACCAGGGGTCCCCATCAGCCCCAGCATTTT.

The chain employs TRBV2 and TRBJ2-1; 12 nucleotides match TRBD2. J was trimmed by 16 bases and V by 2 bases; bases with no gene match: 3. Germline-derived CDR1 and CDR2 are SNHLY and FYNNEI. CDR3 length equals 12 residues. This CDR3 is CASSETLAGGFF. CDR3 nucleotides: TGTGCCAGCAGTGAAACACTAGCGGGGGGCTTCTTC.

Written as DNA, the CDR3 is TGTGCCTGGAGTGCCCAAAAAAACATTCAGTACTTC. Encoded protein: CAWSAQKNIQYF. The chain couples TRBV30 to TRBJ2-4; no reliable D call. This CDR3 contains 12 residues. Germline CDR1 and CDR2: GTSNPN and SVGIG (reference sequence). Deletions cut 1 base from V and 4 bases from J, with 5 bases between.

The chain is built from TRBV9 and TRBJ2-7, with TRBD2 matching 8 bases. Trimming at V came to 4 bases and at J to 1 base, leaving 10 bases not matched to a gene. From germline, CDR1 is SGDLS and CDR2 YYNGEE. The CDR3 length is 16 residues. CDR3 in DNA: TGTGCCAGCAGCCCCACCTTGGCGGGGGGTTCCTACGAGCAGTACTTC. Protein sequence: CASSPTLAGGSYEQYF.

This chain links TRBV23-1 with TRBJ1-5; the match to TRBD1 covers 9 bases. TRBV23-1 is an ORF; its function is uncertain. V was pared by 2 bases and J by 6 bases, with 11 bases of the junction left unmatched. The CDR3 consists of 17 residues. The CDR3 nucleotides read TGCGCCAGCAGTCAAACCCCGTGGGACAGGGATCCTCAGCCCCAGCATTTT. Encoded protein: CASSQTPWDRDPQPQHF.

The V gene is TRBV7-2, the J gene TRBJ2-3, with D perhaps matching TRBD1 (5 bases). CDR3 length: 15 residues. Between the trimmed V and J ends, which lost 6 bases and 0 bases, there was a span of 13 bases. The germline V gene encodes CDR1 SGHTA and CDR2 FQGNSA. The CDR3 nucleotides are TGTGCCAGCAGGGGTGACAGAGACAGCACAGATACGCAGTATTTT. Translated, it gives CASRGDRDSTDTQYF.